These 5 T cell receptor beta chains were all obtained from the same sample, sequenced in a study of blood T cell repertoires in COVID-19. Some clones are missing from TCRdb's copy, which holds only in-frame ones; the method was immunoSEQ multiplex PCR. The sample comprises 200,000 to 250,000 clones, about four fifths of which are singletons, and roughly 3.5% rests with the top ten. What was sequenced was PBMCs or T cells enriched from blood (not recorded which). The receptor set was obtained from a woman aged 55 to 70 who had recovered from COVID-19.

The V call is TRBV2, the J call TRBJ1-6; D is undetermined. Germline CDR1 and CDR2: SNHLY and FYNNEI. The CDR3 extends over 13 amino acids. V was shortened by 3 bases and J by 4 bases, with 4 bases between the two germline ends. DNA for the CDR3: TGTGCCAGCAGTGAGAGTTATAATTCACCCCTCCACTTT. It encodes CASSESYNSPLHF.

V gene TRBV28 combines with J gene TRBJ2-1; a possible D gene is TRBD2 (6 bases). Germline CDR1 reads MDHEN; CDR2 reads SYDVKM. The CDR3 runs 12 residues. Trimming took off 5 bases at V and 10 bases at J, with 12 bases between the two ends. Here the CDR3 DNA reads TGTGCCAGCAGTCTACCGGCGGGGGAGCAGTTCTTC. Translation: CASSLPAGEQFF.

The CDR3 loop reads CASSQDPPLAGGNNEQFF. CDR3 sequence (DNA): TGTGCCAGCAGCCAAGATCCACCTCTAGCGGGGGGGAACAATGAGCAGTTCTTC. V and J are TRBV3-1 (or the pseudogene TRBV3-2) and TRBJ2-1; 12 bases agree with TRBD2. Trimming took 0 bases from V and 5 from J; bases not matched to a gene: 8. The CDR3 consists of 18 residues. Per the germline V gene, CDR1 is LGHDT and CDR2 is YNNKEL (reference sequence).

A few counts support this clone. The chain employs TRBV6-5 and TRBJ1-2; possibly TRBD1 for D (5 bases). The length of the CDR3 is 13 residues. V was shortened by 4 bases and J by 8 bases, with 14 bases between the two germline ends. The V gene's germline CDR1 is MNHEY and CDR2 SVGAGI. CDR3 nucleotide sequence: TGTGCCAGCAGTTTAGCAGGGCCCACCGGCTACACCTTC. Protein product: CASSLAGPTGYTF.

V gene TRBV7-6 combines with J gene TRBJ2-7; weak D call: TRBD2 (5 bases). The CDR3 runs to 15 residues. Germline V CDR1 and CDR2: SGHVS, FNYEAQ. V was pared by 2 bases and J by 3 bases, with 14 bases between. The CDR3 here is CASSLNIGSSYEQYF. In DNA, the CDR3 is TGTGCCAGCAGCTTAAACATTGGGAGCAGCTACGAGCAGTACTTC.